This is a list of T cell receptor beta chains from one sample in a study of T cell responses to AZD1222 COVID-19 vaccine. Using immunoSEQ multiplex PCR, the repertoire was profiled, and TCRdb retains in-frame clones only, with some absent. The data hold approximately 120,000 clones, with approximately 85% observed a single time. Material: peripheral blood, obtained 28 days after the second AZD1222 dose. The receptors originated from an adult who received the AZD1222 COVID-19 vaccine. The CDR3 runs from the conserved cysteine through the conserved F or W. The D gene is left open where the match is weak. Size tells how often a clone was seen (once, few, many) or the class of an expanded clone, and some rows leave it out.

d_call	v_call	j_call	clone_size	cdr3_nt	cdr3_aa
.	TRBV4-1	TRBJ1-1	.	TGCGCCAGCAGCCAAGAGGACAGCTTGAACACTGAAGCTTTCTTT	CASSQEDSLNTEAFF
.	TRBV5-4	TRBJ1-6	.	TGTGCCAGCAGCTCTAGAGTAGAGGCGCCACCCCTCCACTTT	CASSSRVEAPPLHF
.	TRBV28	TRBJ2-3	once	TGTGCCAGCAGTTTATTTCAGGGTCTTCTAACAGATACGCAGTATTTT	CASSLFQGLLTDTQYF
TRBD1	TRBV3-1/TRBV3-2	TRBJ2-1	.	TGTGCCAGCAGCCAAGGGACAGGCCCCTACAATGAGCAGTTCTTC	CASSQGTGPYNEQFF
.	TRBV28	TRBJ2-2	.	TGTGCCAGCAGTTTTTTTGACATAGACACCGGGGAGCTGTTTTTT	CASSFFDIDTGELFF
TRBD1	TRBV5-4	TRBJ2-5	few	TGTGCCAGCAGCCCACCTCAGGGGGCTCGGGAGACCCAGTACTTC	CASSPPQGARETQYF
.	TRBV7-2	TRBJ2-2	.	TGTGCCAGCAGCCGTGGGTCACCTCAGATGAACACCGGGGAGCTGTTTTTT	CASSRGSPQMNTGELFF
.	TRBV2	TRBJ2-7	few	TGTGCCAGCAGTGAACGTGTCACTGCCTACGAGCAGTACTTC	CASSERVTAYEQYF
TRBD2	TRBV5-1	TRBJ2-3	.	TGCGCCAGCAGTAATGGGGGGGACTACATCACAGATACGCAGTATTTT	CASSNGGDYITDTQYF
.	TRBV5-1	TRBJ2-7	.	TGCGCCAGCAGCTTGGAGCCAGGGTTGTACGAGCAGTACTTC	CASSLEPGLYEQYF
.	TRBV28	TRBJ1-5	once	TGTGCCAGGAAAACGACCGTCACAAGCCGCTATAGCAATCAGCCCCAGCATTTT	CARKTTVTSRYSNQPQHF
TRBD1	TRBV6-5	TRBJ1-5	.	TGTGCCAGCAGTTTAAGACAGGGAGGTCAGCCCCAGCATTTT	CASSLRQGGQPQHF
TRBD1	TRBV6-5	TRBJ1-1	many	TGTGCCAGCAGTCCCACAGGGGGGAACACTGAAGCTTTCTTT	CASSPTGGNTEAFF
TRBD1	TRBV10-1	TRBJ2-7	once	TGCGCCAGCAGTGAAGGACAGGGGGCCTACGAGCAGTACTTC	CASSEGQGAYEQYF
TRBD1	TRBV6-6	TRBJ1-6	.	TGTGCCAGCAGTCATACCGGGACAGGTCTGGGACATGCTTCACCCCTCCACTTT	CASSHTGTGLGHASPLHF
.	TRBV7-8	TRBJ2-4	.	TGTGCCAGCAGCTTGGGACCGGAGAACATTCAGTACTTC	CASSLGPENIQYF
.	TRBV9	TRBJ1-6	.	TGTGCCAGCAGTCCGGAGGGCTCCTATAATTCACCCCTCCACTTT	CASSPEGSYNSPLHF
.	TRBV6-6	TRBJ1-5	.	TGTGCCAGCAGTTCCACGAGAGGGAATCAGCCCCAGCATTTT	CASSSTRGNQPQHF
TRBD2	TRBV3-1/TRBV3-2	TRBJ2-5	.	TGTGCCAGCAGCCAGGGGGGGGTAGGTGAGACCCAGTACTTC	CASSQGGVGETQYF
TRBD1	TRBV19	TRBJ1-2	once	TGTGCCAGCCAGGGACAGGGGGGCTATGGCTACACCTTC	CASQGQGGYGYTF
.	TRBV5-1	TRBJ2-7	few	TGCGCCAGCGGTATGCTACCCACCTACGAGCAGTACTTC	CASGMLPTYEQYF
TRBD1	TRBV29-1	TRBJ1-2	.	TGCAGCGTTGAAGGGTCGGGACAGGGGAACTATGGCTACACCTTC	CSVEGSGQGNYGYTF
.	TRBV18	TRBJ1-4	.	TGTGCCAGCTCACCTCAGGGACCGTGGAATGAAAAACTGTTTTTT	CASSPQGPWNEKLFF
TRBD1	TRBV28	TRBJ1-1	.	TGTGCCAGCAGAGCCCAGGGACAGGGGATAGGCTCTGAAGCTTTCTTT	CASRAQGQGIGSEAFF
.	TRBV18	TRBJ1-5	.	TGTGCCAGCTCACCACCGGGGGGGGGCGAGCAGCCCCAGCATTTT	CASSPPGGGEQPQHF
.	TRBV7-2	TRBJ2-1	.	TGTGCCAGCGGGGGTTACAATGAGCAGTTCTTC	CASGGYNEQFF
.	TRBV19	TRBJ2-3	.	TGTGCCAGTAGTGCGGGTGGAGATACGCAGTATTTT	CASSAGGDTQYF
.	TRBV5-6	TRBJ1-1	.	TGTGCCAGCAGCTTGGGGGGAGGCACTGAAGCTTTCTTT	CASSLGGGTEAFF
TRBD1	TRBV7-3	TRBJ2-3	.	TGTGCCAGCAGCTTAATCGGGCAGGGGGCCGTAGATACGCAGTATTTT	CASSLIGQGAVDTQYF
.	TRBV6-5	TRBJ1-1	few	TGTGCCAGCAGTTACCGGGACCCTAGGAGGGCCACTGAAGCTTTCTTT	CASSYRDPRRATEAFF
.	TRBV27	TRBJ1-2	.	TGTGCCAGCAGGCGTAGCGGGGAGAACTATGGCTACACCTTC	CASRRSGENYGYTF
TRBD1	TRBV5-1	TRBJ2-7	.	TGCGCCAGCAGCTTGGGACAGGGGACCGACGAGCAGTACTTC	CASSLGQGTDEQYF
.	TRBV5-1	TRBJ1-1	.	TGCGCCAGCAGCCCCACCTTAGGATTGAACACTGAAGCTTTCTTT	CASSPTLGLNTEAFF
.	TRBV3-1/TRBV3-2	TRBJ2-1	.	TGTGCCAGCAGCCAAGATAGTGGAGAGGGTAGGAATGAGCAGTTCTTC	CASSQDSGEGRNEQFF
.	TRBV15	TRBJ1-2	once	TGTGCCACCAGCAGAGATCTCGCCGGGACACGGAGCTATGGCTACACCTTC	CATSRDLAGTRSYGYTF
.	TRBV3-1/TRBV3-2	TRBJ2-6	once	TGTGCCAGCAGCCTTCAACAGGGTTTTGGCCCCTTCTCTGGGGCCAACGTCCTGACTTTC	CASSLQQGFGPFSGANVLTF
.	TRBV7-9	TRBJ1-1	.	TGTGCCAGCAGCCAAGTGCGGGAAAACACTGAAGCTTTCTTT	CASSQVRENTEAFF
.	TRBV24-1	TRBJ2-1	few	TGTGCCACCAGTGATTTGGGATCTTCCTACAATGAGCAGTTCTTC	CATSDLGSSYNEQFF
TRBD1	TRBV6-5	TRBJ1-1	.	TGTGCCAGCAGTCCAAGTCGGACAGGGGGCACTGAAGCTTTCTTT	CASSPSRTGGTEAFF
.	TRBV7-2	TRBJ2-3	.	TGTGCCAGCAGCTTACCCAGGAGGGGGGCAGATACGCAGTATTTT	CASSLPRRGADTQYF